These 9 T cell receptor beta chains were all obtained from the same sample, sequenced in a study of vaccination and CD4 T cells after COVID-19. Their recognized antigens are unknown. An Oncomine TCR Beta short-read assay was used to sequence the DNA from cultured CD4+ T cells. A single record per CDR3 protein comes from TCRdb applying MiXCR to the PCR reads. The sample consists of approximately 10,000 distinct CDR3 sequences, 34% of them appearing once. Sample treatment: approximately 9-day PBMC culture with coronavirus spike peptide pools or control peptides (ViraFEST assay). CD4+ T cells of the unexposed donor were collected before the COVID-19 pandemic (2011-2018). The sequencing sample was made of CD4+ T cells from blood, cultured in vitro. The receptors derive from a human donor in good health.

The chain is built from TRBV27 and TRBJ1-2, with D unresolved. V shed 3 bases and J shed 6 bases, with 11 bases lying between them. CDR3 length equals 13 residues. The germline V gene has CDR1 MNHEY and CDR2 SMNVEV (reference sequence). CDR3 DNA: TGTGCCAGCAGTTTCAATGGGCGCGATGGCTACACCTTC. Protein product: CASSFNGRDGYTF.

The gene calls are TRBV2 and TRBJ1-6; the D is unclear. CDR3 length equals 14 residues. The germline V gene has CDR1 SNHLY and CDR2 FYNNEI. V gave up 7 bases and J gave up 0 bases, with 7 bases separating them. CDR3 sequence reads: CASKLSSYNSPLHF. In DNA form, the CDR3 reads TGTGCCAGCAAGCTAAGCTCCTATAATTCACCCCTCCACTTT.

This clonotype showed up just a few times. This chain connects TRBV10-1 to TRBJ2-7; a possible D gene is TRBD2 (6 bases). The CDR3 contains 15 residues. Germline V gene data show CDR1 as WNHNN and CDR2 as SYGVQD (reference sequence). With 0 bases removed from V and 2 bases from J, the gap between germline ends came to 11 bases. The CDR3 DNA reads as TGCGCCAGCAGTGAGTCGACGGGGGAGCCCTACGAGCAGTACTTC. As protein: CASSESTGEPYEQYF.

The chain is built from TRBV2 and TRBJ2-7, with a tentative D call TRBD1 (5 bases). V lost 7 bases to trimming and J lost 3 bases, with 13 bases between them. The germline V gene encodes CDR1 SNHLY and CDR2 FYNNEI. This CDR3 spans 13 amino acids. DNA for the CDR3: TGTGCCAGCACGGTGAGTGACAGCTACGAGCAGTACTTC. Amino acids: CASTVSDSYEQYF.

In DNA, the CDR3 is TGTGCCAGCAGCCAAGATCTGGGGGGCGGCTACACCTTC. Protein sequence: CASSQDLGGGYTF. The chain couples TRBV14 to TRBJ1-2; tentatively, D is TRBD1 (6 bases). Between the trimmed V and J ends, which lost 0 bases and 8 bases, there was a span of 10 bases. The CDR3 covers 13 residues. Germline V gene lookup returns CDR1 SGHDN and CDR2 FVKESK.

The V and J genes are TRBV7-8 and TRBJ1-5, with 8 bases fitting TRBD1. The ends lost 6 bases at V and 6 bases at J; junction bases unmatched: 4. Germline V CDR1 and CDR2: SGHVS, FQNEAQ. The CDR3 is 13 residues long. Written as DNA, the CDR3 is TGTGCCAGCAGTCGACAGGGGAGTCAGCCCCAGCATTTT. Residues: CASSRQGSQPQHF.

This rearrangement joins TRBV12-3 or TRBV12-4 to TRBJ1-6; perhaps TRBD1 as D (5 bases). The V and J ends lost 5 bases and 5 bases respectively, with 10 bases between them. This CDR3 is 14 amino acids long. DNA for the CDR3: TGTGCCAGCAGTCCGGGACGGGATAATTCACCCCTCCACTTT. Protein product: CASSPGRDNSPLHF.

The CDR3 DNA follows: TGTGCCAGCAGCCAAGGACGGTACCAAGAGACCCAGTACTTC. Amino acids: CASSQGRYQETQYF. This sequence joins TRBV14 and TRBJ2-5; no firm D call. Looked up from germline, CDR1 is SGHDN and CDR2 is FVKESK. The CDR3 has 14 residues. Trimming cost V 1 base and J 0 bases, with 6 bases left between them.

This clonotype was counted a few times. The chain is built from TRBV20-1 and TRBJ1-5; D is uncertain. CDR1 is DFQATT, CDR2 SNEGSKA, per germline (reference sequence). The CDR3 consists of 12 residues. The CDR3 spells CIIETDDQPQHF. The CDR3 nucleotides read TGCATTATTGAGACTGACGATCAGCCCCAGCATTTT.